These T cell receptor beta chains were read from a single sample in a study of blood T cell repertoires in COVID-19. Only in-frame clones appear in the TCRdb table, and some are missing; sequencing was by immunoSEQ multiplex PCR. The data hold about 80,000 clones, with roughly four fifths observed a single time. Sequenced input: peripheral blood. Receptors originate from an older man with acute or convalescent COVID-19. Each CDR3 is given with its conserved first and last residue. D genes are given only for firm matches. Clone size, where shown, is once, few, many, or a class for clones that have expanded.

abundance,j_gene,v_gene,d_gene,CDR3aa,CDR3nt
-,TRBJ1-1,TRBV6-5,TRBD1,CASSYSGTVNTEAFF,TGTGCCAGCAGTTACTCGGGGACAGTGAACACTGAAGCTTTCTTT
-,TRBJ1-2,TRBV7-3,TRBD1,CASSHPDRGGGYTF,TGTGCCAGCAGCCACCCGGACAGGGGAGGTGGCTACACCTTC
-,TRBJ1-2,TRBV29-1,TRBD1,CSATRGQGGYGYTF,TGCAGCGCGACGAGGGGACAGGGTGGCTATGGCTACACCTTC
-,TRBJ1-2,TRBV29-1,-,CSVEAGGIYGYTF,TGCAGCGTTGAAGCGGGGGGGATCTATGGCTACACCTTC
-,TRBJ2-7,TRBV3-1/TRBV3-2,TRBD2,CASSQAGGLSYEQYF,TGTGCCAGCAGCCAAGCGGGGGGGCTGTCCTACGAGCAGTACTTC
-,TRBJ1-2,TRBV29-1,-,CSVAQDPNYGYTF,TGCAGCGTTGCACAGGATCCAAACTATGGCTACACCTTC
-,TRBJ1-3,TRBV6-5,-,CASSQGISGNTIYF,TGTGCCAGCAGCCAGGGAATCAGTGGAAACACCATATATTTT
-,TRBJ2-3,TRBV5-1,-,CASSPQGRDTQYF,TGCGCCAGCAGCCCACAGGGTCGAGATACGCAGTATTTT
-,TRBJ1-2,TRBV18,TRBD1,CASSPPPDRDYGYTF,TGTGCCAGCTCACCACCGCCGGACAGGGACTATGGCTACACCTTC
once,TRBJ2-3,TRBV25-1,TRBD1,CASRELGQATDTQYF,TGTGCCAGCAGGGAACTAGGACAGGCCACAGATACGCAGTATTTT
-,TRBJ1-1,TRBV3-1/TRBV3-2,-,CASSHGALSGEAFF,TGTGCCAGCAGCCATGGGGCTCTATCGGGTGAAGCTTTCTTT
-,TRBJ1-4,TRBV2,-,CASSSGGANEKLFF,TGTGCCAGCAGTTCCGGGGGGGCTAATGAAAAACTGTTTTTT
once,TRBJ1-4,TRBV7-9,-,CALDSSTNEKLFF,TGTGCCTTGGACAGCTCAACTAATGAAAAACTGTTTTTT
-,TRBJ1-5,TRBV6-1,TRBD1,CASSEWDSRQPQHF,TGTGCCAGCAGTGAATGGGACAGCCGTCAGCCCCAGCATTTT
-,TRBJ2-3,TRBV5-1,-,CASSLVLSPTDTQYF,TGCGCCAGCAGCTTGGTCCTCTCCCCCACAGATACGCAGTATTTT
-,TRBJ1-2,TRBV19,-,CASSIDRNGYTF,TGTGCCAGTAGTATAGACAGGAATGGCTACACCTTC
-,TRBJ1-3,TRBV11-2,-,CASSEPGTSSGNTIYF,TGTGCCAGCAGCGAACCAGGGACAAGCTCTGGAAACACCATATATTTT
-,TRBJ1-1,TRBV18,-,CASSPSRGLNTEAFF,TGTGCCAGCTCACCAAGCAGGGGTTTGAACACTGAAGCTTTCTTT
-,TRBJ2-2,TRBV15,-,CATSRDRATGELFF,TGTGCCACCAGCAGAGACAGGGCCACCGGGGAGCTGTTTTTT
-,TRBJ2-3,TRBV21-1,-,CANSKTGTSGTDTQYF,TGTGCCAACAGCAAGACCGGGACTAGTGGCACAGATACGCAGTATTTT
few,TRBJ1-4,TRBV7-9,-,CASSLGAQNEKLFF,TGTGCCAGCAGCTTAGGGGCCCAAAATGAAAAACTGTTTTTT
-,TRBJ2-7,TRBV6-5,-,CASSYEWASYEQYF,TGTGCCAGCAGTTACGAGTGGGCCTCCTACGAGCAGTACTTC
-,TRBJ1-4,TRBV18,TRBD1,CASSLAGGNEKLFF,TGTGCCAGCTCACTGGCAGGGGGAAATGAAAAACTGTTTTTT
-,TRBJ2-4,TRBV19,TRBD1,CASSIDLRRQGAAKNIQYF,TGTGCCAGTAGTATAGATCTTAGGAGACAGGGGGCGGCGAAAAACATTCAGTACTTC
once,TRBJ1-1,TRBV4-1,-,CASSRGRANTEAFF,TGCGCCAGCAGTCGGGGGAGGGCGAACACTGAAGCTTTCTTT
once,TRBJ1-1,TRBV30,-,CAWSDRVRTEAFF,TGTGCCTGGAGTGACAGGGTGAGAACTGAAGCTTTCTTT
-,TRBJ1-2,TRBV27,-,CASSPEDMPNYGYTF,TGTGCCAGCAGCCCTGAGGATATGCCCAACTATGGCTACACCTTC
-,TRBJ1-2,TRBV29-1,TRBD1,CSVKGGTDYGYTF,TGCAGCGTCAAAGGCGGGACAGACTATGGCTACACCTTC
-,TRBJ2-2,TRBV6-5,TRBD2,CASIVGRAGELFF,TGTGCCAGCATCGTAGGGAGGGCCGGGGAGCTGTTTTTT
-,TRBJ2-3,TRBV4-1,-,CASSPPRIGGREDTQYF,TGCGCCAGCAGCCCACCTCGGATAGGAGGGCGGGAAGATACGCAGTATTTT
-,TRBJ1-1,TRBV12-3/TRBV12-4,-,CASSFWGATEAFF,TGTGCCAGCAGTTTCTGGGGAGCCACTGAAGCTTTCTTT
-,TRBJ2-7,TRBV7-2,TRBD1,CASPISLGTGRVRYF,TGTGCCAGCCCCATATCGCTAGGGACAGGGCGGGTTCGGTACTTC
-,TRBJ2-7,TRBV5-1,-,CASSPVVRDYEQYF,TGCGCCAGCAGCCCTGTGGTACGGGACTACGAGCAGTACTTC
-,TRBJ1-1,TRBV29-1,TRBD1,CSVGQGAVNTEAFF,TGCAGCGTCGGGCAGGGGGCGGTGAACACTGAAGCTTTCTTT
once,TRBJ1-1,TRBV11-1,TRBD1,CASSQHRGMNTEAFF,TGTGCCAGCAGCCAGCACAGGGGAATGAACACTGAAGCTTTCTTT
-,TRBJ1-2,TRBV19,-,CASSIVGFVGYTF,TGTGCCAGTAGTATAGTCGGGTTTGTTGGCTACACCTTC
-,TRBJ2-1,TRBV7-3,-,CASSPTPGLGLGGQFF,TGTGCCAGCAGCCCAACACCGGGACTTGGGCTGGGGGGGCAGTTCTTC
-,TRBJ2-7,TRBV9,-,CASSRGLTPYEQYF,TGTGCCAGCAGTAGGGGACTGACCCCCTACGAGCAGTACTTC
-,TRBJ1-5,TRBV28,TRBD1,CASSRQGPREPQHF,TGTGCCAGCAGCCGACAGGGACCTAGGGAGCCCCAGCATTTT
-,TRBJ1-2,TRBV5-4,TRBD1,CASSAGTGGSYGYTF,TGTGCCAGCAGCGCCGGGACAGGGGGAAGCTATGGCTACACCTTC
once,TRBJ2-7,TRBV19,TRBD1,CASSFNPRGQSEQYF,TGTGCCAGTAGTTTCAACCCCAGGGGGCAGAGCGAGCAGTACTTC
-,TRBJ2-7,TRBV2,TRBD2,CASRQLAGGPSEQYF,TGTGCCAGCAGACAACTAGCGGGGGGACCCTCCGAGCAGTACTTC
-,TRBJ2-1,TRBV15,TRBD1,CATSRDGTGGNEQFF,TGTGCCACCAGCAGAGACGGGACAGGGGGCAATGAGCAGTTCTTC
-,TRBJ2-3,TRBV30,TRBD2,CAWKLAGGNTQYF,TGTGCCTGGAAACTAGCGGGGGGTAATACGCAGTATTTT
-,TRBJ2-4,TRBV2,-,CASSLRQEPAKNIQYF,TGTGCCAGCAGCCTAAGACAGGAACCAGCCAAAAACATTCAGTACTTC
once,TRBJ1-2,TRBV29-1,TRBD1,CSVEQGDLFGYTF,TGCAGCGTTGAACAGGGGGATCTTTTTGGCTACACCTTC
once,TRBJ1-5,TRBV27,TRBD1,CASRSGTGFVNQPQHF,TGTGCCAGCAGATCCGGGACAGGGTTCGTAAATCAGCCCCAGCATTTT
-,TRBJ1-5,TRBV7-2,TRBD1,CASSPPPGQGSNQPQHF,TGTGCCAGCAGCCCCCCTCCGGGACAGGGAAGCAATCAGCCCCAGCATTTT
few,TRBJ1-5,TRBV12-3/TRBV12-4,TRBD1,CASSDRANQPQHF,TGTGCCAGCAGCGACAGGGCCAATCAGCCCCAGCATTTT
-,TRBJ1-1,TRBV7-9,-,CASSLQGGSTEAFF,TGTGCCAGCAGCTTGCAGGGTGGATCCACTGAAGCTTTCTTT
-,TRBJ1-2,TRBV5-1,-,CASRGETGYTF,TGCGCCAGCAGAGGGGAAACTGGCTACACCTTC
-,TRBJ1-1,TRBV6-6,TRBD1,CASSSDRGNTEAFF,TGTGCCAGCAGTTCCGACAGGGGAAACACTGAAGCTTTCTTT
-,TRBJ2-3,TRBV20-1,-,CSARGDTQYF,TGCAGTGCCCGAGGGGATACGCAGTATTTT
-,TRBJ2-5,TRBV11-2,TRBD2,CASMIAGGPQTQYF,TGTGCCAGCATGATAGCGGGGGGGCCTCAGACCCAGTACTTC
-,TRBJ2-5,TRBV4-1,-,CASSLERGETQYF,TGCGCCAGCAGCCTCGAGCGAGGAGAGACCCAGTACTTC